This entry describes one TCR beta chain. Its target is unknown. Time point defined: neoterminal ileum biopsy at postoperative endoscopy, about 6 months after surgery. Adults with ileal or ileocolonic Crohn's disease and an indication for resection were eligible. Repertoires were generated with immunoSEQ multiplex PCR, while TCRdb's copy carries only in-frame clones and drops some. This sample has about 12,000 clones; around four fifths occur once, and the top ten carry roughly 4.7%. This sample is drawn from a study of T cell repertoires in ileal Crohn's disease. Study as a whole: At postoperative colonoscopy, neoterminal ileum biopsies were taken as M6.

Broader study findings: Active smokers at surgery had more clonal expansions than non-smokers.

Sequencing used ileal tissue. The receptor was derived from an adult with Crohn's disease.

The CDR3 nucleotides are TGTGCCAGCAGTTTATCGTACAGGGGCGGTCAGCCCCAGCATTTT. It specifies CASSLSYRGGQPQHF. The rearrangement joins TRBV27 to TRBJ1-5; TRBD1 aligns across 7 bases. V lost 0 bases to trimming and J lost 6 bases; unmatched junction nucleotides: 5. Germline lookup yields CDR1 MNHEY and CDR2 SMNVEV (reference sequence). The CDR3 has 15 residues.